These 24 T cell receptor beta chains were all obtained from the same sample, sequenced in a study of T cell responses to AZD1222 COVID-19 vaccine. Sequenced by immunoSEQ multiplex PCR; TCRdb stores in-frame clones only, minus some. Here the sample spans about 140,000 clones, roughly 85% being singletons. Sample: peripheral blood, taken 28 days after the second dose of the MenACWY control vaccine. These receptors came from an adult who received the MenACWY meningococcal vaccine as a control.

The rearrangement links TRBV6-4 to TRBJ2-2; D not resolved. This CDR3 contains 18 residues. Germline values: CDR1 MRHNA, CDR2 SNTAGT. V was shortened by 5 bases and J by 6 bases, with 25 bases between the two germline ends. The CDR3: CASSPQGFGRVNAGELFF. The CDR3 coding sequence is TGTGCCAGCAGTCCCCAAGGGTTTGGAAGAGTAAATGCCGGGGAGCTGTTTTTT.

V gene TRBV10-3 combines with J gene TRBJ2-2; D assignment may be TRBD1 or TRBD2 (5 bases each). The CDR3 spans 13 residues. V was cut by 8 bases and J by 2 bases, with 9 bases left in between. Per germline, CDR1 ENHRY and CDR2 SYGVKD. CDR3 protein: CAIWDHNTGELFF. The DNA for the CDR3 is TGTGCCATCTGGGACCACAACACCGGGGAGCTGTTTTTT.

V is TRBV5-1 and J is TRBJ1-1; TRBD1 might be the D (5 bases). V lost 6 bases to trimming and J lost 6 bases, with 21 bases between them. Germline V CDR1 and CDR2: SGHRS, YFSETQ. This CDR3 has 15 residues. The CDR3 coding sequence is TGCGCCAGCACCAGAGGGGCAGACGGGTCCGCTGAAGCTTTCTTT. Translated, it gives CASTRGADGSAEAFF.

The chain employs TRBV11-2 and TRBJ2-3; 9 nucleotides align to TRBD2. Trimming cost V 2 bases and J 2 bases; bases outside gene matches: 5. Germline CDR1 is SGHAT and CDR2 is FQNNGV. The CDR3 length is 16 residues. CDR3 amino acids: CASSLIAGGFTDTQYF. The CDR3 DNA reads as TGTGCCAGCAGCTTAATCGCGGGGGGGTTCACAGATACGCAGTATTTT.

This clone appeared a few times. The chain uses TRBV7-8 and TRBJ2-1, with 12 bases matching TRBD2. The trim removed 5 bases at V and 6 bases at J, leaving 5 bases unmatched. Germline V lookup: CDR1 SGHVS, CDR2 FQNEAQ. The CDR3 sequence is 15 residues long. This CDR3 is CASSRTGLAGNEQFF. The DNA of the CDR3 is TGTGCCAGCAGCCGAACGGGACTAGCGGGCAATGAGCAGTTCTTC.

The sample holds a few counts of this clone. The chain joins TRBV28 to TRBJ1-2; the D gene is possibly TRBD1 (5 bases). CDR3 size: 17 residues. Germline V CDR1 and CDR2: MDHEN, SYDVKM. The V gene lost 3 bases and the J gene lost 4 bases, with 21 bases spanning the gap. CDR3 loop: CASSFFGTIRTGYGYTF. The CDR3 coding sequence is TGTGCCAGCAGTTTTTTCGGGACGATAAGAACCGGCTATGGCTACACCTTC.

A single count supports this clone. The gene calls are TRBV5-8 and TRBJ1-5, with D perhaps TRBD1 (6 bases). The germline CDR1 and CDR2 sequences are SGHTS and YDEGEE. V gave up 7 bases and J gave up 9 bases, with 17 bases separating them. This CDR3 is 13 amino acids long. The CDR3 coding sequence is TGTGCCAGCGGACAGAGCTCCCATCGGCCCCAGCATTTT. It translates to CASGQSSHRPQHF.

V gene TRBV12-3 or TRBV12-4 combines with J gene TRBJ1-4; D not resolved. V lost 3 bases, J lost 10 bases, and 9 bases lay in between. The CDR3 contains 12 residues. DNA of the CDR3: TGTGCCAGCAGTTTTCCGCTTGGAAAACTGTTTTTT. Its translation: CASSFPLGKLFF.

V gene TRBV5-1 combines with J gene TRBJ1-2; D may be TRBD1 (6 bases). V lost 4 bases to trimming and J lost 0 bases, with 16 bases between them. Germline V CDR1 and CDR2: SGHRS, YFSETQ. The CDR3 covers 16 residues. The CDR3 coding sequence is TGCGCCAGCAGCGGGGGGCGACAGGACTCTAACTATGGCTACACCTTC. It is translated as CASSGGRQDSNYGYTF.

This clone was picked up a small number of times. The CDR3 loop reads CASSRTGARGGYTF. Here the CDR3 DNA reads TGCGCCAGCAGTCGTACAGGGGCGAGAGGTGGCTACACCTTC. This sequence joins TRBV23-1 and TRBJ1-2, with 7 bases that match TRBD1. TRBV23-1 is treated as an ORF (open reading frame) with a function not yet certain. Losses at the gene ends were 4 bases for V and 7 bases for J; bases not matched to a gene: 9. This CDR3 comprises 14 residues.

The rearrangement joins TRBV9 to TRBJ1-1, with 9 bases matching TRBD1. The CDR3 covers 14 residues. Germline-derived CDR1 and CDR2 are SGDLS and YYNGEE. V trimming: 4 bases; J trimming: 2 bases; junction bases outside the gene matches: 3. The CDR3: CASSMTGGNTEAFF. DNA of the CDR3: TGTGCCAGCAGCATGACAGGGGGAAACACTGAAGCTTTCTTT.

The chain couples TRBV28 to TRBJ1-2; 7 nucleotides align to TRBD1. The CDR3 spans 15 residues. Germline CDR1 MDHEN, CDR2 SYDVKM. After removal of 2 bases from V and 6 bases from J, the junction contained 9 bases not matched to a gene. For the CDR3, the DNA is TGTGCCAGCAGTTTACTGGGACAGACCCCTAATGGCTACACCTTC. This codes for CASSLLGQTPNGYTF.

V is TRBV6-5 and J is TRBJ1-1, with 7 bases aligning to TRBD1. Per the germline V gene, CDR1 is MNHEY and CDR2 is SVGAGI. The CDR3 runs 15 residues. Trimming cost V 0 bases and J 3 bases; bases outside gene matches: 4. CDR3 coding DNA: TGTGCCAGCAGTTACTCAGGGACAGCCCACACTGAAGCTTTCTTT. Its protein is CASSYSGTAHTEAFF.

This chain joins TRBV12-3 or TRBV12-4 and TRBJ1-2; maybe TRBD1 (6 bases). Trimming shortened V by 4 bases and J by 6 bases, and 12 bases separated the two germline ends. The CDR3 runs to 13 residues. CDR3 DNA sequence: TGTGCCAGCAGTTCTGACAGGCTCAATGGCTACACCTTC. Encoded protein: CASSSDRLNGYTF.

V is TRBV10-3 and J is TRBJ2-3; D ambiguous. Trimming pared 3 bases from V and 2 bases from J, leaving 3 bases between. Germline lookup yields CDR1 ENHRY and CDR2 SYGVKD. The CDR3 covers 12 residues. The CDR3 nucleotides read TGTGCCATCAGTGATCTCACAGATACGCAGTATTTT. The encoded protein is CAISDLTDTQYF.

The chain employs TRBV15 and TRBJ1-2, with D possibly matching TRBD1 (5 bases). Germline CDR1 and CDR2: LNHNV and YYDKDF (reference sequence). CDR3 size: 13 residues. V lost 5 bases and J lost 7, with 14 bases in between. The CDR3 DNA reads TGTGCCACCAGCCCAGGGCTTAGTGGTGGCTACACCTTC. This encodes CATSPGLSGGYTF.

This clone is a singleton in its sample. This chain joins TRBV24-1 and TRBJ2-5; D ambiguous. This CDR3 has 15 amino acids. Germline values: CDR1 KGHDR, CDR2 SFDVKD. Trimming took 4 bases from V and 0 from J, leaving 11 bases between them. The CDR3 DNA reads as TGTGCCACCAGTGACCCGCTGTCCAACCAAGAGACCCAGTACTTC. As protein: CATSDPLSNQETQYF.

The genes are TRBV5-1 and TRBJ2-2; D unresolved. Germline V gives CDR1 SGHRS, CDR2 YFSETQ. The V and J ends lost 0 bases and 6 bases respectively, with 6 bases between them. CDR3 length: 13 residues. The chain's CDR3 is CASSLEGAGELFF. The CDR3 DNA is TGCGCCAGCAGCTTGGAGGGCGCCGGGGAGCTGTTTTTT.

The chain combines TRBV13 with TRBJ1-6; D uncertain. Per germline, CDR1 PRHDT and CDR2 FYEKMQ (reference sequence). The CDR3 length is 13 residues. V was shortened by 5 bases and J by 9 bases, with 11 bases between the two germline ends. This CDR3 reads CASSERRGSPLHF. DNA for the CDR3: TGTGCCAGCAGCGAGAGAAGAGGTTCACCCCTCCACTTT.

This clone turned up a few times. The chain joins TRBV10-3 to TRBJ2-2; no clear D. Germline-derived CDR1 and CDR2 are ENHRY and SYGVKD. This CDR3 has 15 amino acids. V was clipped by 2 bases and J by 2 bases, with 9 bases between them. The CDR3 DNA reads TGTGCCATCAGTGAGGGCAGCCATAACACCGGGGAGCTGTTTTTT. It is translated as CAISEGSHNTGELFF.

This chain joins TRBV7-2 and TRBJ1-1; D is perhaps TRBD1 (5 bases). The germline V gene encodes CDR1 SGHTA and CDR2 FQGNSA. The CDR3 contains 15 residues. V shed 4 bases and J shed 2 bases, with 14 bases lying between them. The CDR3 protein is CASSSGNRINTEAFF. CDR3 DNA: TGTGCCAGCAGCTCCGGCAACAGGATTAACACTGAAGCTTTCTTT. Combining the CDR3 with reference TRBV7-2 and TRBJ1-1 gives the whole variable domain GAGVSQSPSNKVTEKGKDVELRCDPISGHTALYWYRQSLGQGLEFLIYFQGNSAPDKSGLPSDRFSAERTGGSVSTLTIQRTQQEDSAVYLCASSSGNRINTEAFFGQGTRLTVV.

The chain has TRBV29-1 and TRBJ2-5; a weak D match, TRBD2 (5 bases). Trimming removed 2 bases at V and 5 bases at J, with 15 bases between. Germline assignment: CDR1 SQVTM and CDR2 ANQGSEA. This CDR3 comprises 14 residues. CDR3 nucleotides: TGCAGCGTTGAATTCGGGGTCGGTCGGGAGACCCAGTACTTC. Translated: CSVEFGVGRETQYF.

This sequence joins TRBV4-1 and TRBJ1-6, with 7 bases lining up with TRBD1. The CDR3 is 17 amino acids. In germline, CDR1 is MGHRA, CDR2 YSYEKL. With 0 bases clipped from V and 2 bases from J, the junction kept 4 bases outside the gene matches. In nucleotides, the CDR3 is TGCGCCAGCAGCCAAGATCGACAGGGCCCCTATAATTCACCCCTCCACTTT. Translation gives CASSQDRQGPYNSPLHF.

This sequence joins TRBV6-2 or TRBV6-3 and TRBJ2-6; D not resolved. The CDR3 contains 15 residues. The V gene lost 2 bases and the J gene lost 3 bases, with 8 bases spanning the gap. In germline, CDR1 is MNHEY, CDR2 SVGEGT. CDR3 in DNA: TGTGCCAGCAGTTACCCGTCCGATGGGGCCAACGTCCTGACTTTC. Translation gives CASSYPSDGANVLTF.